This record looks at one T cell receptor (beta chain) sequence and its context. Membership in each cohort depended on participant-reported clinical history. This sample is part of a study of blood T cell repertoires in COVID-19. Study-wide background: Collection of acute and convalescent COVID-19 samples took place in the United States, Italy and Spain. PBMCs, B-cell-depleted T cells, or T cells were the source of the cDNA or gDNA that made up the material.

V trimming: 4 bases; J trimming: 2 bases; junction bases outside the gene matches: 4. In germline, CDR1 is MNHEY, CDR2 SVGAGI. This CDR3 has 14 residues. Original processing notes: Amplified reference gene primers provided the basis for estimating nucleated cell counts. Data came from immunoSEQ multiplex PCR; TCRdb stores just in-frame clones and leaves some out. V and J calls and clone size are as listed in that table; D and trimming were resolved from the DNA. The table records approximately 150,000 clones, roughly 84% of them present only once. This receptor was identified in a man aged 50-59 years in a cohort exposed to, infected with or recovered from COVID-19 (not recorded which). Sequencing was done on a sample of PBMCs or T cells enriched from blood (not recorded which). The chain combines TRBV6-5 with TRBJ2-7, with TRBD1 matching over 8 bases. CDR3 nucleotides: TGTGCCAGCAGTTTATACAGGGGGGCCTACGAGCAGTACTTC. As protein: CASSLYRGAYEQYF.